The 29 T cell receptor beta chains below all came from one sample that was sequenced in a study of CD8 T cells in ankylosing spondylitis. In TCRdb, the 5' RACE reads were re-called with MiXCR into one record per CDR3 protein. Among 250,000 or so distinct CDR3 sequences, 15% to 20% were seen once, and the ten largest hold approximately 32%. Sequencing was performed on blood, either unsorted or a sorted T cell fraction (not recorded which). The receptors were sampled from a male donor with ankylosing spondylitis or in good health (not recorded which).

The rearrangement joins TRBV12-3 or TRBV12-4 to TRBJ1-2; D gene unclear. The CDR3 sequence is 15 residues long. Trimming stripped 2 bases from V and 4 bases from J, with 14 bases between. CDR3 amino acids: CASSLWTYPSYGYTF. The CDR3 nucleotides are TGTGCCAGCAGTTTATGGACCTATCCCTCCTATGGCTACACCTTC.

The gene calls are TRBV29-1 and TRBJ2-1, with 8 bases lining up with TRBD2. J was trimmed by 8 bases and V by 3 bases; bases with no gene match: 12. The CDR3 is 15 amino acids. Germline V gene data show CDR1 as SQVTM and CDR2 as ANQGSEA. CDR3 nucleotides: TGCAGCGTTGAGCCCCTGCAGCGGGAGTTGGATGAGCAGTTCTTC. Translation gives CSVEPLQRELDEQFF.

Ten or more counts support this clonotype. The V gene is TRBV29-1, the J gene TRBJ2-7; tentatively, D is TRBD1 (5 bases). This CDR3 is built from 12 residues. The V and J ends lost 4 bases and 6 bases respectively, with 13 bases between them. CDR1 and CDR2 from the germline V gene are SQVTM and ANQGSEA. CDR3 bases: TGCAGCGTTGTCTCAGGGTCGGGCGAGCAGTACTTC. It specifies CSVVSGSGEQYF.

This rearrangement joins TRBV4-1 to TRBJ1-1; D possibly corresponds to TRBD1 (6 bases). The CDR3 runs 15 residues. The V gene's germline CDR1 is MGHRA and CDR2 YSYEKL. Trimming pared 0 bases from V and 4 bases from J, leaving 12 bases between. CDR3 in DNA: TGCGCCAGCAGCCAAGAGTGGGGGCTGAGCACTGAAGCTTTCTTT. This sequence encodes CASSQEWGLSTEAFF.

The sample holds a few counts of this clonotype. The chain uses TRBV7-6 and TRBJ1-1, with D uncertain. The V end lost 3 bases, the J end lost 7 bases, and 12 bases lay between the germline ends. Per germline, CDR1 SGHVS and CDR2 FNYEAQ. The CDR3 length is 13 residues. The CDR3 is CASSFTAGGEAFF. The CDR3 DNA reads TGTGCCAGCAGCTTTACAGCGGGTGGTGAAGCTTTCTTT.

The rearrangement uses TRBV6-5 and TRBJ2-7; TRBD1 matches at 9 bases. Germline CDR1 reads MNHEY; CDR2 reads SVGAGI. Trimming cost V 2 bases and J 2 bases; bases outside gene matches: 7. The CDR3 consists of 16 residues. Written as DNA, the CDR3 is TGTGCCAGCAGTTACGGAATGGGACAGGGCCCCTACGAGCAGTACTTC. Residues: CASSYGMGQGPYEQYF.

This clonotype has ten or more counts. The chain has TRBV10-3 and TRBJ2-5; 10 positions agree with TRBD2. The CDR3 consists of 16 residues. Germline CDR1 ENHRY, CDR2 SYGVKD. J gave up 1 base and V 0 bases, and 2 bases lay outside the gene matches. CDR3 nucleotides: TGTGCCATCAGTGAGTCAGCTAGCGGGAGCCAAGAGACCCAGTACTTC. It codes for CAISESASGSQETQYF.

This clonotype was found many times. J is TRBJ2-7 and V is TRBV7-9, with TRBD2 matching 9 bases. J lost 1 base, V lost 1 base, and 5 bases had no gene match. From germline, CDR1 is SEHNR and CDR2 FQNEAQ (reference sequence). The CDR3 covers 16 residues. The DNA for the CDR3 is TGTGCCAGCAGCTTAGAGCTTAGCGGGAGATCCTACGAGCAGTACTTC. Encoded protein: CASSLELSGRSYEQYF.

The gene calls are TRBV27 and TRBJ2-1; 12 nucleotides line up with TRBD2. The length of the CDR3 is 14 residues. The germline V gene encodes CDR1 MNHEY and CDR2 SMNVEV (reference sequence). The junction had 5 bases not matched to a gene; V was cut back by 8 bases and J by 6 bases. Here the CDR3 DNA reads TGTGCCAGCGGCCTAGCGGGAGGGTGCAATGAGCAGTTCTTC. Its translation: CASGLAGGCNEQFF.

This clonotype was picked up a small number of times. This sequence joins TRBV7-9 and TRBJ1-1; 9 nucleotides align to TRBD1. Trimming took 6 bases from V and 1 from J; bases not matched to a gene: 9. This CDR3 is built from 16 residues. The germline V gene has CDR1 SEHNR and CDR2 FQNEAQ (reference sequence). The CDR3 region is CASSFTRDRANTEAFF. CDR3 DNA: TGTGCCAGCAGTTTTACCCGGGACAGGGCGAACACTGAAGCTTTCTTT.

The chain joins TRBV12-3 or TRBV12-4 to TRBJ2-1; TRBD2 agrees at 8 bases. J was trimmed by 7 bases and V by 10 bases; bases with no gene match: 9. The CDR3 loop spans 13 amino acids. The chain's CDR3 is CAIGPGGANEQFF. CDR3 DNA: TGTGCCATCGGACCGGGAGGGGCTAATGAGCAGTTCTTC.

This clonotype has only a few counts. CDR3 sequence reads: CATSTRTGELFF. CDR3 DNA sequence: TGTGCCACCAGCACTCGCACCGGGGAGCTGTTTTTT. The chain employs TRBV15 and TRBJ2-2, with D unresolved. V lost 4 bases and J 4 bases, leaving 4 bases between the germline ends. The CDR3 sequence is 12 residues long. Germline V lookup: CDR1 LNHNV, CDR2 YYDKDF (reference sequence).

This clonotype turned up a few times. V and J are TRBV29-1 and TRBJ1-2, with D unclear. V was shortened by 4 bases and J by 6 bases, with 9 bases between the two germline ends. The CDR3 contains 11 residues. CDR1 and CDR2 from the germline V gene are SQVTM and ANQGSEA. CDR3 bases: TGCAGCGTTGCCACAGACCATGGCTACACCTTC. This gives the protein CSVATDHGYTF.

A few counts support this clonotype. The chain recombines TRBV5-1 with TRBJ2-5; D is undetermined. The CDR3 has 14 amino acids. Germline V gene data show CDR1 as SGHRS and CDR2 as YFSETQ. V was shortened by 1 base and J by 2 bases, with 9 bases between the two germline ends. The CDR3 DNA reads TGCGCCAGCAGCTTGTGGTCAGCTCAAGAGACCCAGTACTTC. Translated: CASSLWSAQETQYF.

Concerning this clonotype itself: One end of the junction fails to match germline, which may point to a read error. DNA for the CDR3: TGTGCCAGCAGACCCAGGAGTTTGGACTTC. Its translation is CASRPRSLDF. The chain carries TRBV5-5 and TRBJ2-7; D gene uncertain. This CDR3 comprises 10 residues. CDR1 is SGHKS and CDR2 is YYEKEE in the germline V gene (reference sequence).

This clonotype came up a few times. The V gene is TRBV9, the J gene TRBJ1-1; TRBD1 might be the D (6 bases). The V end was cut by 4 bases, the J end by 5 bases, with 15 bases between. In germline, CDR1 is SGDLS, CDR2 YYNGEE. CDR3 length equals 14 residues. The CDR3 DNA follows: TGTGCCAGCAGCAGAAGGGGGGGGAGAACTGAAGCTTTCTTT. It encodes CASSRRGGRTEAFF.

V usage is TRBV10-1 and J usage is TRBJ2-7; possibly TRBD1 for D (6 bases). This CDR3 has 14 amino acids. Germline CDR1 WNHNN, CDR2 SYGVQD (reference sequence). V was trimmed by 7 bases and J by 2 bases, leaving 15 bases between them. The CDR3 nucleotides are TGCGCCAGCAATAAGAAACAGGGTCCCTACGAGCAGTACTTC. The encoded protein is CASNKKQGPYEQYF.

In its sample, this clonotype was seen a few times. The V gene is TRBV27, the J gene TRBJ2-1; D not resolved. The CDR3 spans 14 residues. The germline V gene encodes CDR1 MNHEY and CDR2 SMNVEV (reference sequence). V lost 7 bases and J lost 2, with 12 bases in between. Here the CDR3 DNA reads TGTGCCAGCAAGGCAGAGTATACCTACAATGAGCAGTTCTTC. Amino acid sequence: CASKAEYTYNEQFF.

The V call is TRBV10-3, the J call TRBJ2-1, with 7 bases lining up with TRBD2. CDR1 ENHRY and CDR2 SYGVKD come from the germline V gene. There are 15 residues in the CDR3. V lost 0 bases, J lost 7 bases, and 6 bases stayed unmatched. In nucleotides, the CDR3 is TGTGCCATCAGTGAGTCACCAGCGGGAAAGAATGAGCAGTTCTTC. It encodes CAISESPAGKNEQFF.

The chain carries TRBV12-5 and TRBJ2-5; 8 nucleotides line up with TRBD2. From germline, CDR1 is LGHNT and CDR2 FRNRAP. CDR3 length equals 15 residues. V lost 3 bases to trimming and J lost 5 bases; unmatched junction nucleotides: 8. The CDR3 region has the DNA TGTGCTAGTGGTTTCCCCGCGGGGGGTGGCGAGACCCAGTACTTC. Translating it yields CASGFPAGGGETQYF. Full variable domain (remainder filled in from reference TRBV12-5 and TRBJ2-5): DARVTQTPRHKVTEMGQEVTMRCQPILGHNTVFWYRQTMMQGLELLAYFRNRAPLDDSGMPKDRFSAEMPDATLATLKIQPSEPRDSAVYFCASGFPAGGGETQYFGPGTRLLVL.

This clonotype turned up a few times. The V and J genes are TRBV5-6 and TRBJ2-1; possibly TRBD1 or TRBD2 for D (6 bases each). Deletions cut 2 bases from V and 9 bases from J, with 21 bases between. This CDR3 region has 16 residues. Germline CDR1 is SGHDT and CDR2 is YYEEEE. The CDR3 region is CASSFGTQGGTSEQFF. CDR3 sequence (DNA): TGTGCCAGCAGCTTTGGAACACAGGGAGGTACAAGTGAGCAGTTCTTC.

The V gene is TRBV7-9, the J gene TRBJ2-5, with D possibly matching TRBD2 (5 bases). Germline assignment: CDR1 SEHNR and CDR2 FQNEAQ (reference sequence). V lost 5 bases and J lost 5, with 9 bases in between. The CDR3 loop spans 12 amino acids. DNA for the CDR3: TGTGCCAGCAGCCTTAGCGTGGAGACCCAGTACTTC. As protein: CASSLSVETQYF. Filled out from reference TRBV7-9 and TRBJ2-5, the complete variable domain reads DTGVSQNPRHKITKRGQNVTFRCDPISEHNRLYWYRQTLGQGPEFLTYFQNEAQLEKSRLLSDRFSAERPKGSFSTLEIQRTEQGDSAMYLCASSLSVETQYFGPGTRLLVL.

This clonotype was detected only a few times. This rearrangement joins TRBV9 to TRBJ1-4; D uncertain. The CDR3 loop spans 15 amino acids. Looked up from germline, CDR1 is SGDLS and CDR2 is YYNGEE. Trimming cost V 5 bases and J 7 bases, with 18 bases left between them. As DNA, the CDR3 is TGTGCCAGCAGTTTAGACCCCTCCGGTGGTGAAAAACTGTTTTTT. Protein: CASSLDPSGGEKLFF.

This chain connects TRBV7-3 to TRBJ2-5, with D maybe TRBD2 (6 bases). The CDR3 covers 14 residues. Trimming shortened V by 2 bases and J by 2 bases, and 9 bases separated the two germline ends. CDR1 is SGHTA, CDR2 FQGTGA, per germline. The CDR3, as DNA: TGTGCCAGCAGCTTATACGGACTACAAGAGACCCAGTACTTC. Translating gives CASSLYGLQETQYF.

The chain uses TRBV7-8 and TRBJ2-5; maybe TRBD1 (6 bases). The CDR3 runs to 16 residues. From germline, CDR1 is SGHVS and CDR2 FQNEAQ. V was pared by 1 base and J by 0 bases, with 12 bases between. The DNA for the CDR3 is TGTGCCAGCAGCTTAGGGGCCCGGACAGACCAAGAGACCCAGTACTTC. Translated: CASSLGARTDQETQYF.

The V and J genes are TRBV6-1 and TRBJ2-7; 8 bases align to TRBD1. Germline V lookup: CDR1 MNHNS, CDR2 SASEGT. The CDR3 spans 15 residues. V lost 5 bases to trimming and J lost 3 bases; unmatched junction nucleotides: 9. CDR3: CASSLKGTGFYEQYF. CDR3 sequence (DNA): TGTGCCAGCAGTCTGAAAGGGACAGGATTCTACGAGCAGTACTTC.

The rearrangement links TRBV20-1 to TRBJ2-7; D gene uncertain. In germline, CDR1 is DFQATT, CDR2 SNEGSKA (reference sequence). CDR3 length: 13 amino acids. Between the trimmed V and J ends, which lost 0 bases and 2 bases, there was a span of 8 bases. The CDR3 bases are TGCAGTGCTAGAGATTCGAGTACCTACGAGCAGTACTTC. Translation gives CSARDSSTYEQYF.

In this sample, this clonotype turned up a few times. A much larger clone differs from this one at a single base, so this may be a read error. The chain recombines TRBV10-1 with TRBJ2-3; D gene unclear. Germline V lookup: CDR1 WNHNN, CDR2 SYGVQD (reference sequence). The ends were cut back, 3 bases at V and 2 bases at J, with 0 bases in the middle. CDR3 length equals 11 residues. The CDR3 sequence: CASSDTDTQYF. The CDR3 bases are TGCGCCAGCAGTGACACAGATACGCAGTATTTT.

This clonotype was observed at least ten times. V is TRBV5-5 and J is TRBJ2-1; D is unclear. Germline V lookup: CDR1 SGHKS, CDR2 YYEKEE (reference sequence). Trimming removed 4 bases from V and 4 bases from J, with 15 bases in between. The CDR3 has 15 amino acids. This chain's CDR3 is CASSHDRYGYNEQFF. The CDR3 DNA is TGTGCCAGCAGCCATGACCGGTACGGGTACAATGAGCAGTTCTTC.